This TCR beta chain was profiled in a study of blood T cell repertoires in COVID-19. Study summary: PBMCs, B-cell-depleted T cells, or T cells provided the cDNA or gDNA that made up the material.

Authors' data handling: Amplification with reference gene primers provided the estimates of nucleated cell counts. TCRdb's table, derived via immunoSEQ multiplex PCR, lists solely in-frame clones and lacks some. The V and J calls and clone size were taken over from that table, and D and trimming were inferred from the DNA. The table has approximately 220,000 clones, about four fifths seen once. This CDR3 is 11 amino acids long. The ends lost 6 bases at V and 14 bases at J; junction bases unmatched: 6. Germline V gene data show CDR1 as MDHEN and CDR2 as SYDVKM. Living in under 30 US areas, the participants were between 18 and 89 years of age. Participant-given clinical history determined each cohort assignment. There are many counts of this clone.

The chain joins TRBV28 to TRBJ2-1; the match to TRBD1 covers 8 bases. Sequencing was carried out using PBMCs or T cells enriched from blood (not recorded which). The sequence came from a woman between 50 and 59 years old who had been exposed to COVID-19. The CDR3 reads CASSPGTGEFF. CDR3 nucleotides: TGTGCCAGCAGCCCCGGGACAGGAGAGTTCTTC.